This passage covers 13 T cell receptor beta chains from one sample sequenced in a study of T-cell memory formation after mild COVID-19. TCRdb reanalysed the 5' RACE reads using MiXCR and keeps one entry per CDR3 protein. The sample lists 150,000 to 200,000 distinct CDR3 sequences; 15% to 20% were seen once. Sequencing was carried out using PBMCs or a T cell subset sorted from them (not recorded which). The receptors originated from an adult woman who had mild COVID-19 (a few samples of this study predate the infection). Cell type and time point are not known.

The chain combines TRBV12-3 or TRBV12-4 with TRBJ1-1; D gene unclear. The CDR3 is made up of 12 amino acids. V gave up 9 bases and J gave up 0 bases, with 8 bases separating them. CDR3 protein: CASTAVNTEAFF. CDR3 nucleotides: TGTGCCAGTACAGCTGTGAACACTGAAGCTTTCTTT.

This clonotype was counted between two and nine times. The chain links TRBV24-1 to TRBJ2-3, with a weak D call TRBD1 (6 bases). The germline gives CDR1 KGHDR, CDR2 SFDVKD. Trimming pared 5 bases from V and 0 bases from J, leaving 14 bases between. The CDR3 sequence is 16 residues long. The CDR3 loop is CATSAAPTGSTDTQYF. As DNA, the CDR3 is TGTGCCACCAGTGCCGCTCCGACAGGAAGCACAGATACGCAGTATTTT.

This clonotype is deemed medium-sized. CDR3 protein: CASSLTSSGSPGTDTQYF. CDR3 DNA: TGTGCCAGCAGCTTAACCTCTAGCGGTTCCCCGGGCACAGATACGCAGTATTTT. The chain has TRBV7-2 and TRBJ2-3, with 7 bases matching TRBD2. The CDR3 sequence is 18 residues long. The V gene's germline CDR1 is SGHTA and CDR2 FQGNSA. The junction had 12 bases not matched to a gene; V was cut back by 2 bases and J by 1 base.

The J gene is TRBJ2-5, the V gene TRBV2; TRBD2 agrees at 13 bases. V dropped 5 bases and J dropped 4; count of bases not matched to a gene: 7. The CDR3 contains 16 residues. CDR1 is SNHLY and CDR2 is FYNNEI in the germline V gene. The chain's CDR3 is CASSPGLAGAIETQYF. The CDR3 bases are TGTGCCAGCAGTCCCGGACTAGCGGGAGCAATAGAGACCCAGTACTTC.

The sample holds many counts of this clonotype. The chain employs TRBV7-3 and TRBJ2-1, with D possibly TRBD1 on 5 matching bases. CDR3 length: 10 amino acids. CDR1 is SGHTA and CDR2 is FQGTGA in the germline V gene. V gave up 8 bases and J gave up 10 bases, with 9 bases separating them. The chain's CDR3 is CASGAGEQFF. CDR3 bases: TGTGCCAGCGGCGCAGGGGAGCAGTTCTTC.

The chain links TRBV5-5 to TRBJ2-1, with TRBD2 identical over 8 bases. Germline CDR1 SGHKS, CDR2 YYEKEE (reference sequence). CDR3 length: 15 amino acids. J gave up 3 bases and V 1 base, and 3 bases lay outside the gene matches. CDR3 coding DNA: TGTGCCAGCAGCTTGCGGACTAGCCTCTACAATGAGCAGTTCTTC. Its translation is CASSLRTSLYNEQFF.

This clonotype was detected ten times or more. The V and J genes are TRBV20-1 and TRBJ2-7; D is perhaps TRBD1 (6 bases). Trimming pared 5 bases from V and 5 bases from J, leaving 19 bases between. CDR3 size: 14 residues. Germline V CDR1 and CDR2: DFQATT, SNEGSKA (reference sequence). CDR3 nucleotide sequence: TGCAGTGCTGGGTCCGGTTGGGGGCTCGACGAGCAGTACTTC. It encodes CSAGSGWGLDEQYF.

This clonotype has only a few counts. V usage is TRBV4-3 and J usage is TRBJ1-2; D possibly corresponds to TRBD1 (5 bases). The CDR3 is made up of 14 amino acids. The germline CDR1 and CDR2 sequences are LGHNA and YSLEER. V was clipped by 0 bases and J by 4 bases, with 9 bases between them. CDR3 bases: TGCGCCAGCAGCCAAGAGAAGGGGCTCTATGGCTACACCTTC. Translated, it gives CASSQEKGLYGYTF.

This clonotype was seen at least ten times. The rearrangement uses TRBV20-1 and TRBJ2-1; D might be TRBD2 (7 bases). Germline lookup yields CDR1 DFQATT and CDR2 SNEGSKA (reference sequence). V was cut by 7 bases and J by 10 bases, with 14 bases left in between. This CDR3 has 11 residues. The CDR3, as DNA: TGCAGTGGATGGGGGGGCTTAGAGCAGTTCTTC. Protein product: CSGWGGLEQFF.

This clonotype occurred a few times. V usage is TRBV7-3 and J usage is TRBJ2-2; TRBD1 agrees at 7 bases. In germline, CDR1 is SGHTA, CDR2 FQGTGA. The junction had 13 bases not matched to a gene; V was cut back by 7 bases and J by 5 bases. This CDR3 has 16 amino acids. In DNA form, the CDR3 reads TGTGCCAGCAACCGCGCGACAGGGCGAAGGACCGGGGAGCTGTTTTTT. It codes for CASNRATGRRTGELFF.

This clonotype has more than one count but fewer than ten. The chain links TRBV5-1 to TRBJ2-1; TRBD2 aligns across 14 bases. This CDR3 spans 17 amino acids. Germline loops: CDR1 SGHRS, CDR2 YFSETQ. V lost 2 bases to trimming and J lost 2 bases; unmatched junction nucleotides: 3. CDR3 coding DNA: TGCGCCAGCAGCTTCGGGACTAGCGGGGGAACCTACAATGAGCAGTTCTTC. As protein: CASSFGTSGGTYNEQFF.

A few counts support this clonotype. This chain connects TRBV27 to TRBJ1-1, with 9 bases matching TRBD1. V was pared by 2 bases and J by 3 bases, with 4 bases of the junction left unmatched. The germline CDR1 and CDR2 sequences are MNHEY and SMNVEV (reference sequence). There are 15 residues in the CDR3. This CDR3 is CASSLGTGRYTEAFF. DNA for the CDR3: TGTGCCAGCAGTTTAGGGACAGGGAGATACACTGAAGCTTTCTTT.

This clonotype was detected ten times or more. In DNA, the CDR3 is TGCAGTGCTAGAGTGGGACTAGGCCTTGAGCAGTTCTTC. Translation gives CSARVGLGLEQFF. The chain carries TRBV20-1 and TRBJ2-1; 8 bases are shared with TRBD2. The germline gives CDR1 DFQATT, CDR2 SNEGSKA (reference sequence). V gave up 1 base and J gave up 9 bases; unmatched junction bases: 5. The CDR3 runs to 13 residues.